This passage covers 27 T cell receptor beta chains from one sample sequenced in a study of regulatory T cells in long-lasting Graves disease. Relying on iRepertoire HTBI primers and Arm-PCR of CDR3 regions, the team built TCR beta libraries. TCRdb independently ran MiXCR on the multiplex PCR reads; one entry per CDR3 protein. This sample has 400,000 to 500,000 distinct CDR3 sequences, with roughly 15% found just once. The time point is: newly diagnosed GD, antithyroid drugs for less than 3 months. Researchers made the TCR library from RNA that was extracted from PBMCs. The sample was also reused in another study, on T cells in Graves' hyperthyroidism and ophthalmopathy.

This specimen consisted of peripheral blood mononuclear cells (PBMCs), obtained at new diagnosis, from a patient treated with antithyroid drugs. The origin of the receptors is a woman in her forties with Graves disease.

This clonotype was found many times. The chain employs TRBV2 and TRBJ1-5, with a possible D match to TRBD1 (5 bases). This CDR3 contains 14 residues. Trimming shortened V by 3 bases and J by 5 bases, and 11 bases separated the two germline ends. The germline V gene encodes CDR1 SNHLY and CDR2 FYNNEI. CDR3 sequence reads: CASSDSGLDQPQHF. DNA of the CDR3: TGTGCCAGCAGTGATTCAGGGCTCGATCAGCCCCAGCATTTT.

The chain is built from TRBV6-1 and TRBJ1-1, with D unclear. CDR1 is MNHNS and CDR2 is SASEGT in the germline V gene. The V end lost 7 bases, the J end lost 4 bases, and 7 bases lay between the germline ends. The CDR3 length is 11 residues. CDR3 sequence: CASKGPTEAFF. DNA for the CDR3: TGTGCCAGCAAAGGACCCACTGAAGCTTTCTTT.

In this sample, this clonotype turned up many times. The chain uses TRBV28 and TRBJ2-1, with D perhaps matching TRBD1 (5 bases). Germline CDR1 reads MDHEN; CDR2 reads SYDVKM. V shed 5 bases and J shed 5 bases, with 13 bases lying between them. CDR3 length equals 14 residues. CDR3 loop: CASSRIDRHNEQFF. In DNA, the CDR3 is TGTGCCAGCAGTCGGATCGACAGACACAATGAGCAGTTCTTC.

Many counts were recorded for this clonotype. This sequence joins TRBV28 and TRBJ1-2, with 10 nucleotides matching TRBD1. Germline V gene data show CDR1 as MDHEN and CDR2 as SYDVKM. The J segment lost 2 bases and the V segment lost 4 bases, leaving 4 bases of the junction unmatched. There are 15 residues in the CDR3. CDR3 in amino acids: CASSSPGQGNYGYTF. For the CDR3, the DNA is TGTGCCAGCAGTTCGCCGGGACAGGGGAACTATGGCTACACCTTC.

This clonotype was counted ten times or more. This chain joins TRBV12-3 or TRBV12-4 and TRBJ2-1, with D tentatively TRBD1 (6 bases). Trimming pared 6 bases from V and 2 bases from J, leaving 8 bases between. This CDR3 is built from 13 residues. CDR3 protein: CASSRDTYNEQFF. In DNA form, the CDR3 reads TGTGCCAGCAGCCGGGACACCTACAATGAGCAGTTCTTC.

Many counts were recorded for this clonotype. The CDR3 DNA reads as TGTGCCAGCAGTCCCCCGGGGGGGACTAGCACAGATACGCAGTATTTT. This sequence encodes CASSPPGGTSTDTQYF. The chain couples TRBV11-2 to TRBJ2-3; 8 bases map to TRBD2. The CDR3 sequence is 16 residues long. Germline values: CDR1 SGHAT, CDR2 FQNNGV. With 6 bases clipped from V and 0 bases from J, the junction kept 8 bases outside the gene matches.

The rearrangement uses TRBV11-1 and TRBJ2-1, with 16 bases lining up with TRBD2. The trim removed 5 bases at V and 4 bases at J, leaving 5 bases unmatched. This CDR3 comprises 17 residues. Germline V gives CDR1 SGHAT, CDR2 FQDESV (reference sequence). CDR3: CASSQPGLAGGYNEQFF. The CDR3 bases are TGTGCCAGCAGCCAACCGGGACTAGCGGGAGGGTACAATGAGCAGTTCTTC.

This clonotype occurred many times. The chain has TRBV12-3 or TRBV12-4 and TRBJ1-5; D not certain. This CDR3 spans 13 amino acids. V lost 1 base and J 7 bases, leaving 8 bases between the germline ends. The CDR3: CASSLGSAQPQHF. For the CDR3, the DNA is TGTGCCAGCAGTTTAGGGTCCGCCCAGCCCCAGCATTTT.

In its sample, this clonotype was seen a few times. This chain links TRBV6-5 with TRBJ2-7; D is possibly TRBD1 (5 bases). V was shortened by 4 bases and J by 2 bases, with 9 bases between the two germline ends. The CDR3 has 13 amino acids. In germline, CDR1 is MNHEY, CDR2 SVGAGI. In DNA, the CDR3 is TGTGCCAGCAGTTGGCGACAGACCTACGAGCAGTACTTC. It is translated as CASSWRQTYEQYF.

This clonotype was detected only a few times. The rearrangement joins TRBV25-1 to TRBJ1-2; D may be TRBD1 (5 bases). CDR3 length equals 13 residues. V was clipped by 2 bases and J by 3 bases, with 7 bases between them. CDR1 is MGHDK and CDR2 is SYGVNS in the germline V gene. The CDR3 protein is CASSEPGYYGYTF. CDR3 in DNA: TGTGCCAGCAGTGAACCAGGGTACTATGGCTACACCTTC.

This clonotype was counted ten times or more. DNA for the CDR3: TGTGCCAGCAGCCCACAGGACGGGATGAACACTGAAGCTTTCTTT. Translating gives CASSPQDGMNTEAFF. This rearrangement joins TRBV5-8 to TRBJ1-1, with a weak D call TRBD1 (5 bases). The CDR3 runs to 15 residues. Trimming stripped 4 bases from V and 0 bases from J, with 13 bases between. Germline V gene lookup returns CDR1 SGHTS and CDR2 YDEGEE.

Ten or more counts support this clonotype. The chain recombines TRBV13 with TRBJ2-7, with 10 bases fitting TRBD1. CDR1 is PRHDT and CDR2 is FYEKMQ in the germline V gene (reference sequence). The CDR3 length is 13 residues. The V segment lost 5 bases and the J segment 5 bases; nucleotides outside the gene matches: 3. The CDR3 here is CASSLGTGDEQYF. CDR3 DNA: TGTGCCAGCAGCCTGGGGACAGGGGACGAGCAGTACTTC.

The rearrangement uses TRBV5-1 and TRBJ1-4; D gene ambiguous. This CDR3 is built from 13 residues. In germline, CDR1 is SGHRS, CDR2 YFSETQ. With 4 bases removed from V and 3 bases from J, the gap between germline ends came to 7 bases. The CDR3 reads CASSIGPNEKLFF. The CDR3 nucleotides read TGCGCCAGCAGCATAGGTCCTAATGAAAAACTGTTTTTT.

There are a few counts of this clonotype. The chain links TRBV10-1 to TRBJ2-2; 8 positions agree with TRBD1. Germline V lookup: CDR1 WNHNN, CDR2 SYGVQD (reference sequence). CDR3 length: 16 amino acids. V lost 3 bases, J lost 0 bases, and 3 bases stayed unmatched. The chain's CDR3 is CASSDPGGSNTGELFF. The CDR3 DNA is TGCGCCAGCAGTGACCCAGGGGGCTCGAACACCGGGGAGCTGTTTTTT.

CDR3 in amino acids: CASSFQENRVAGVGELFF. The CDR3 DNA reads TGTGCCAGCAGCTTTCAGGAAAATCGTGTAGCGGGAGTCGGGGAGCTGTTTTTT. This rearrangement joins TRBV5-6 to TRBJ2-2, with TRBD2 matching over 9 bases. This CDR3 has 18 amino acids. V was pared by 2 bases and J by 7 bases, with 15 bases of the junction left unmatched. In germline, CDR1 is SGHDT, CDR2 YYEEEE.

This clonotype was observed at least ten times. The chain uses TRBV29-1 and TRBJ2-7; no clear D gene. The CDR3 extends over 13 amino acids. Trimming cost V 3 bases and J 2 bases, with 11 bases left between them. The germline CDR1 and CDR2 sequences are SQVTM and ANQGSEA. CDR3 nucleotides: TGCAGCGTTGATAATGGGGATACCTACGAGCAGTACTTC. It yields the protein CSVDNGDTYEQYF.

This clonotype was detected ten times or more. The V and J genes are TRBV19 and TRBJ1-1; D perhaps matches TRBD1 (5 bases). Germline V gene sequence: CDR1 LNHDA, CDR2 SQIVND (reference sequence). The CDR3 has 10 amino acids. The CDR3 protein is CATGSTEAFF. CDR3 coding DNA: TGTGCTACAGGATCCACTGAAGCTTTCTTT.

The sample holds a few counts of this clonotype. The chain carries TRBV3-1 and TRBJ2-3; no clear D. V lost 0 bases and J lost 5, with 15 bases in between. This CDR3 comprises 16 residues. Germline assignment: CDR1 LGHDT and CDR2 YNNKEL (reference sequence). The CDR3 DNA reads as TGTGCCAGCAGCCAAGAGTGGTCCGGATCGAAAGATACGCAGTATTTT. It translates to CASSQEWSGSKDTQYF.

The chain employs TRBV30 and TRBJ1-2; D is possibly TRBD1 (6 bases). Germline V CDR1 and CDR2: GTSNPN, SVGIG (reference sequence). The CDR3 length is 16 residues. Trimming shortened V by 3 bases and J by 5 bases, and 22 bases separated the two germline ends. CDR3 nucleotide sequence: TGTGCCTGGAGAGGGGGAGGGGGAGGTGGAGATTATGGCTACACCTTC. This encodes CAWRGGGGGGDYGYTF.

This clonotype was seen only a few times. This likely stems from a read error, as it lies one base from a far larger clone. The J gene is TRBJ2-2, the V gene TRBV7-2; 11 bases are shared with TRBD1. This CDR3 comprises 14 residues. V dropped 6 bases and J dropped 4; count of bases not matched to a gene: 1. Germline lookup yields CDR1 SGHTA and CDR2 FQGNSA. CDR3 nucleotides: TGTGCCAGCAGGGGGACAGGGGGCACCGGGGAGCTGTTTTTT. Its translation is CASRGTGGTGELFF.

This clonotype was seen a handful of times. V usage is TRBV29-1 and J usage is TRBJ1-2; maybe TRBD1 (6 bases). Trimming pared 2 bases from V and 0 bases from J, leaving 10 bases between. The germline V gene has CDR1 SQVTM and CDR2 ANQGSEA. The CDR3 covers 14 residues. CDR3 residues: CSVESGQSNYGYTF. Here the CDR3 DNA reads TGCAGCGTTGAATCGGGACAATCTAACTATGGCTACACCTTC.

This clonotype was seen repeatedly, ten times or more. The chain joins TRBV6-2 or TRBV6-3 to TRBJ2-3, with TRBD2 identical over 7 bases. Germline V CDR1 and CDR2: MNHEY, SVGEGT. The CDR3 spans 15 residues. The trim removed 0 bases at V and 3 bases at J, leaving 3 bases unmatched. The CDR3 here is CASSYSRERTDTQYF. The DNA for the CDR3 is TGTGCCAGCAGTTACTCGCGGGAGAGAACAGATACGCAGTATTTT.

This clonotype was seen ten or more times. This rearrangement joins TRBV12-3 or TRBV12-4 to TRBJ2-3, with 7 bases fitting TRBD2. Germline trimming cut 0 bases from V and 5 bases from J; bases unmatched to any gene: 2. CDR3 length equals 14 residues. The CDR3 spells CASSLASSGDTQYF. In DNA, the CDR3 is TGTGCCAGCAGTTTAGCGTCTAGCGGAGATACGCAGTATTTT.

This clonotype has at least ten counts. The V and J genes are TRBV7-8 and TRBJ1-5; D ambiguous. CDR1 and CDR2 from the germline V gene are SGHVS and FQNEAQ. With 5 bases removed from V and 2 bases from J, the gap between germline ends came to 10 bases. The length of the CDR3 is 14 residues. Written as DNA, the CDR3 is TGTGCCAGCAGCCCCTATGTAGGCAATCAGCCCCAGCATTTT. As protein: CASSPYVGNQPQHF.

This clonotype was seen many times. The chain joins TRBV12-3 or TRBV12-4 to TRBJ2-5, with 11 bases lining up with TRBD1. The CDR3 has 16 amino acids. V was pared by 5 bases and J by 4 bases, with 9 bases of the junction left unmatched. CDR3 amino acids: CASSEAGQGARETQYF. For the CDR3, the DNA is TGTGCCAGCAGTGAGGCCGGACAGGGGGCTCGAGAGACCCAGTACTTC.

This clonotype was seen repeatedly, ten times or more. The J gene is TRBJ2-1, the V gene TRBV11-3; D not certain. Per germline, CDR1 SGHNT and CDR2 YENEEA. V was clipped by 1 base and J by 0 bases, with 13 bases between them. The CDR3 contains 17 residues. The CDR3 bases are TGTGCCAGCAGCTTAGGCCCGCGGCTAAGCTCCTACAATGAGCAGTTCTTC. Translated, it gives CASSLGPRLSSYNEQFF. Looking up the rest from reference TRBV11-3 and TRBJ2-1 gives the full variable domain: EAGVVQSPRYKIIEKKQPVAFWCNPISGHNTLYWYLQNLGQGPELLIRYENEEAVDDSQLPKDRFSAERLKGVDSTLKIQPAELGDSAVYLCASSLGPRLSSYNEQFFGPGTRLTVL.

As regards this clonotype: Since a much larger clone is just one base distant, this may be a read error. This chain links TRBV6-4 with TRBJ2-7; 16 bases fit TRBD2. The CDR3 is made up of 14 amino acids. The germline V gene encodes CDR1 MRHNA and CDR2 SNTAGT. The V and J ends lost 7 bases and 7 bases, in that order; junction bases with no gene match: 4. The CDR3 DNA is TGTGCCAGCACCCCGGGACTAGCGGGAGGGGAGCAGTACTTC. As protein: CASTPGLAGGEQYF.